The 5 T cell receptor beta chains below come from one sample, sequenced in a study of blood T cell repertoires in COVID-19. Method: immunoSEQ multiplex PCR; TCRdb's copy keeps in-frame clones and lacks some. The data show 190,000 or so clones, around 85% seen once. Sequencing was carried out using peripheral blood. Receptor source: a woman in her 70s with acute or convalescent COVID-19.

V gene TRBV7-9 combines with J gene TRBJ1-2; perhaps TRBD1 as D (5 bases). Trimming stripped 6 bases from V and 8 bases from J, with 19 bases between. Germline loops: CDR1 SEHNR, CDR2 FQNEAQ (reference sequence). CDR3 length: 14 residues. Written as DNA, the CDR3 is TGTGCCAGCAGTTCTAACCCTACTGGGGGGGGCTACACCTTC. Translated, it gives CASSSNPTGGGYTF.

The rearrangement links TRBV4-1 to TRBJ2-7; tentative D call: TRBD1 (6 bases). The CDR3 consists of 15 residues. The V gene's germline CDR1 is MGHRA and CDR2 YSYEKL. The V and J ends lost 4 bases and 7 bases respectively, with 20 bases between them. The CDR3 DNA follows: TGCGCCAGCAGCCTGACAGGTTCTCCTCTCTGGGAGCAGTACTTC. Amino acid sequence: CASSLTGSPLWEQYF.

The CDR3 nucleotides read TGTGCAAGTCGCCCGGACAGTTATAGCAATCAGCCCCAGCATTTT. It encodes CASRPDSYSNQPQHF. The V and J genes are TRBV12-2 and TRBJ1-5; TRBD1 is the table's D call, not checked against the DNA. TRBV12-2 is termed a pseudogene. The CDR3 length is 15 residues.

This clone appeared a single time. The V gene is TRBV28, the J gene TRBJ2-1; D perhaps matches TRBD1 (6 bases). V lost 3 bases, J lost 0 bases, and 9 bases lay in between. In germline, CDR1 is MDHEN, CDR2 SYDVKM. There are 15 residues in the CDR3. The CDR3 coding sequence is TGTGCCAGCAGTTTTGGGGGCCGCTCCTACAATGAGCAGTTCTTC. Protein sequence: CASSFGGRSYNEQFF.

On this clone: The junction departs from germline at one end; a sequencing error may be responsible. The rearrangement joins TRBV3-1 (or the pseudogene TRBV3-2) to TRBJ2-7; possibly TRBD2 for D (6 bases). The germline gives CDR1 LGHDT, CDR2 YNNKEL (reference sequence). The CDR3 covers 12 residues. CDR3 protein: CASSQAAGRFNF. CDR3 DNA: TGTGCCAGCAGCCAAGCGGCGGGGCGTTTCAACTTC.